The 6 T cell receptor beta chains below all came from one sample that was sequenced in a study of blood T cell repertoires in COVID-19. Generated by immunoSEQ multiplex PCR, the TCRdb table keeps only in-frame clones and is missing some. This table has about 200,000 clones, 65% to 90% appearing once. The specimen was PBMCs or T cells enriched from blood (not recorded which). The receptors were gathered from a woman in her 40s with acute COVID-19.

This clone was seen only a few times. This chain uses TRBV21-1 with TRBJ2-7; the table's D call, TRBD1, was not checked against the DNA. TRBV21-1 is marked as a pseudogene. The CDR3 is made up of 16 amino acids. CDR3 nucleotide sequence: TGTGCCAGCAGCTTTCCTCCCCGGGACAGGCCCTACGAGCAGTACTTC. Its translation is CASSFPPRDRPYEQYF.

V is TRBV27 and J is TRBJ2-3; D is uncertain. The CDR3 has 13 amino acids. The germline V gene encodes CDR1 MNHEY and CDR2 SMNVEV (reference sequence). V was shortened by 5 bases and J by 4 bases, with 10 bases between the two germline ends. CDR3 in amino acids: CASSELVSDTQYF. The CDR3 nucleotides are TGTGCCAGCAGTGAGTTAGTTTCAGATACGCAGTATTTT.

J is TRBJ2-5 and V is TRBV9, with 10 positions matching TRBD2. From germline, CDR1 is SGDLS and CDR2 YYNGEE. The CDR3 is made up of 16 amino acids. V shed 0 bases and J 4 bases; nucleotides not matched to a gene: 6. CDR3 nucleotide sequence: TGTGCCAGCAGCGTAGGGGCTAGCGGGAGTACAGAGACCCAGTACTTC. Translation gives CASSVGASGSTETQYF.

V usage is TRBV24-1 and J usage is TRBJ1-3, with TRBD1 identical over 8 bases. The J segment lost 6 bases and the V segment lost 2 bases, leaving 5 bases of the junction unmatched. CDR3 size: 15 residues. CDR1 and CDR2 from the germline V gene are KGHDR and SFDVKD. CDR3 DNA: TGTGCCACCAGTGATTCCCAGGGGGCCGAAAACACCATATATTTT. As protein: CATSDSQGAENTIYF.

The rearrangement joins TRBV9 to TRBJ2-5; TRBD2 matches at 14 bases. The junction had 8 bases not matched to a gene; V was cut back by 3 bases and J by 4 bases. Germline V lookup: CDR1 SGDLS, CDR2 YYNGEE. This CDR3 spans 17 amino acids. The CDR3 here is CASSASGTSGGGETQYF. CDR3 in DNA: TGTGCCAGCAGCGCCTCCGGGACTAGCGGGGGAGGAGAGACCCAGTACTTC.

This chain links TRBV19 with TRBJ2-3, with 8 bases fitting TRBD1. Germline V gene lookup returns CDR1 LNHDA and CDR2 SQIVND (reference sequence). There are 15 residues in the CDR3. J lost 7 bases, V lost 5 bases, and 11 bases had no gene match. The CDR3 loop is CASSQGQGLTNTQYF. The CDR3 DNA reads as TGTGCCAGTAGTCAAGGACAGGGCTTGACAAATACGCAGTATTTT.